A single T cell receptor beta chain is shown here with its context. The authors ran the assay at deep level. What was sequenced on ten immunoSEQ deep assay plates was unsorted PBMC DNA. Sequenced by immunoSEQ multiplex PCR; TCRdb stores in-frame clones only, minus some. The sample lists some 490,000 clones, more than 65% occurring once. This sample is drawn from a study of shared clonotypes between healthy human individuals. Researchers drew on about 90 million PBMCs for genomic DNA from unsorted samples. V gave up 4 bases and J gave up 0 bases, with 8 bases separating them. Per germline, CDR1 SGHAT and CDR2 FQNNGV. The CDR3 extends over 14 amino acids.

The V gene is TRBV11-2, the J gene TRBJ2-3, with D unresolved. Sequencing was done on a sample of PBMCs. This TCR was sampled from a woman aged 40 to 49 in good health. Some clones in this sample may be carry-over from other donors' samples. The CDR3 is CASSSLWSTDTQYF. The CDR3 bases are TGTGCCAGCAGCTCCTTGTGGAGCACAGATACGCAGTATTTT.